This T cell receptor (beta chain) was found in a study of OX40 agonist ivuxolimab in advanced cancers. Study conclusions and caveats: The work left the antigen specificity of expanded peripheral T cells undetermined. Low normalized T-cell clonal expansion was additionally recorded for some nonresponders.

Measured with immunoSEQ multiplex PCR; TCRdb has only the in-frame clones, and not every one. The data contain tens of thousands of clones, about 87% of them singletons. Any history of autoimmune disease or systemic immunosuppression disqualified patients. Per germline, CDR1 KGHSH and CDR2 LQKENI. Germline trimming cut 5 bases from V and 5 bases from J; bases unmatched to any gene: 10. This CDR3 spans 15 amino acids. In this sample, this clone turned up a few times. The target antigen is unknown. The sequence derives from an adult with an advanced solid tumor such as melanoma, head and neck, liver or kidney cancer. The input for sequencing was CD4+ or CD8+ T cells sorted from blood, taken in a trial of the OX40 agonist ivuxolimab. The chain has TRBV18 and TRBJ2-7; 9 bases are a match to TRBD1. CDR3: CASSLSGQGGNEQYF. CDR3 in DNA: TGTGCCAGCTCATTATCGGGACAGGGAGGGAACGAGCAGTACTTC. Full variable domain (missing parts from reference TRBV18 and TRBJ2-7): NAGVMQNPRHLVRRRGQEARLRCSPMKGHSHVYWYRQLPEEGLKFMVYLQKENIIDESGMPKERFSAEFPKEGPSILRIQQVVRGDSAAYFCASSLSGQGGNEQYFGPGTRLTVT.